The 21 T cell receptor beta chains listed next were all sequenced from one sample in a study of identical twins. TCRdb processed the 5' RACE reads anew with MiXCR; each CDR3 protein has one entry. The sample shows a few hundred thousand distinct CDR3 sequences, over 9.5% of them seen only once. The specimen sequenced was memory T cells sorted from blood. These receptors were collected from a man aged 50-59 years in good health.

This clonotype occurred many times. This chain connects TRBV16 to TRBJ2-7; D remains ambiguous. Germline V lookup: CDR1 KGHSY, CDR2 FQNENV. CDR3 length: 12 amino acids. V was shortened by 3 bases and J by 4 bases, with 7 bases between the two germline ends. The CDR3 sequence: CASSHSQYEQYF. CDR3 nucleotides: TGTGCCAGCAGCCACTCACAATACGAGCAGTACTTC.

In its sample, this clonotype was seen a few times. This chain uses TRBV4-2 with TRBJ2-5; no firm D call. Germline V gene sequence: CDR1 LGHNA, CDR2 YNFKEQ. V was clipped by 0 bases and J by 2 bases, with 7 bases between them. CDR3 length: 14 amino acids. CDR3 in amino acids: CASSQEPQQETQYF. CDR3 bases: TGTGCCAGCAGCCAAGAACCACAGCAAGAGACCCAGTACTTC.

In its sample, this clonotype was seen many times. This chain links TRBV6-1 with TRBJ1-2, with 7 positions matching TRBD1. From germline, CDR1 is MNHNS and CDR2 SASEGT. There are 13 residues in the CDR3. The junction had 5 bases not matched to a gene; V was cut back by 6 bases and J by 4 bases. CDR3 nucleotide sequence: TGTGCCAGCAGGGCCCGACAGGGCTATGGCTACACCTTC. It specifies CASRARQGYGYTF.

This clonotype is labeled medium-sized. This chain uses TRBV27 with TRBJ2-5; either TRBD1 or TRBD2 may fit D (5 bases each). Per the germline V gene, CDR1 is MNHEY and CDR2 is SMNVEV (reference sequence). This CDR3 has 14 residues. V lost 5 bases, J lost 5 bases, and 15 bases lay in between. CDR3 in DNA: TGTGCCAGCAGTCATGGGACGCACGGGGAGACCCAGTACTTC. It specifies CASSHGTHGETQYF.

This clonotype came up many times. The chain joins TRBV10-3 to TRBJ1-4; TRBD1 might be the D (6 bases). Germline V gene lookup returns CDR1 ENHRY and CDR2 SYGVKD. The CDR3 consists of 16 residues. The V end lost 6 bases, the J end lost 3 bases, and 17 bases lay between the germline ends. The CDR3 sequence is CAIRDSRSGANEKLFF. CDR3 DNA sequence: TGTGCCATCAGGGACAGTCGCTCAGGGGCTAATGAAAAACTGTTTTTT.

This clonotype has ten or more counts. The chain couples TRBV20-1 to TRBJ2-7; 7 positions agree with TRBD1. Trimming cost V 6 bases and J 1 base; bases outside gene matches: 9. Germline CDR1 is DFQATT and CDR2 is SNEGSKA (reference sequence). The CDR3 length is 14 residues. The CDR3 reads CSAGRGQRSYEQYF. CDR3 bases: TGCAGTGCAGGAAGGGGACAGCGATCCTACGAGCAGTACTTC.

This clonotype was detected ten times or more. The gene calls are TRBV5-1 and TRBJ2-5, with D possibly called TRBD1 or TRBD2 (5 bases each). Trimming pared 4 bases from V and 5 bases from J, leaving 18 bases between. The CDR3 is 15 amino acids. The V gene's germline CDR1 is SGHRS and CDR2 YFSETQ. CDR3 coding DNA: TGCGCCAGCAGCCCCGACGGGGCCAGACAGGAGACCCAGTACTTC. Its translation is CASSPDGARQETQYF.

This clonotype came up many times. At one boundary the junction diverges from the germline segment, which might be a read error. The rearrangement links TRBV7-8 to TRBJ1-6; D gene unclear. This CDR3 region has 16 residues. The germline V gene encodes CDR1 SGHVS and CDR2 FQNEAQ. Written as DNA, the CDR3 is TGTGCCAGCAGCTCCGGCGAAGGAAGCTATTATTCACCCCTCCACTTT. Protein sequence: CASSSGEGSYYSPLHF.

The chain employs TRBV5-1 and TRBJ2-2; tentative D call: TRBD1 (5 bases). V was shortened by 5 bases and J by 0 bases, with 8 bases between the two germline ends. From germline, CDR1 is SGHRS and CDR2 YFSETQ. This CDR3 is 14 amino acids long. CDR3 nucleotides: TGCGCCAGCAGAGACAGAGCGAACACCGGGGAGCTGTTTTTT. Protein sequence: CASRDRANTGELFF.

The chain has TRBV7-2 and TRBJ2-7; no clear D gene. The CDR3 totals 16 residues. V lost 2 bases to trimming and J lost 3 bases, with 17 bases between them. Germline lookup yields CDR1 SGHTA and CDR2 FQGNSA. The CDR3 coding sequence is TGTGCCAGCAGCTTAAAATTTCGCGCGGACCACTACGAGCAGTACTTC. Translating it yields CASSLKFRADHYEQYF.

This clonotype was counted ten times or more. The gene calls are TRBV30 and TRBJ1-2, with a possible D match to TRBD1 (5 bases). The CDR3 contains 13 residues. The V end lost 5 bases, the J end lost 7 bases, and 17 bases lay between the germline ends. CDR1 GTSNPN and CDR2 SVGIG come from the germline V gene (reference sequence). The CDR3 DNA reads as TGTGCCTGGTCTGGGCAGGGCGGCGGTGGCTACACCTTC. This encodes CAWSGQGGGGYTF.

This clonotype was seen a few times. This chain joins TRBV5-5 and TRBJ1-5; D is perhaps TRBD1 (5 bases). The germline V gene has CDR1 SGHKS and CDR2 YYEKEE (reference sequence). The CDR3 runs 15 residues. V was clipped by 4 bases and J by 5 bases, with 16 bases between them. The CDR3 region is CASSPGTGPYQPQHF. CDR3 DNA sequence: TGTGCCAGCAGCCCGGGGACGGGCCCCTATCAGCCCCAGCATTTT.

A few counts support this clonotype. This chain connects TRBV5-1 to TRBJ2-3; 7 bases are shared with TRBD1. The CDR3 loop spans 18 amino acids. V dropped 0 bases and J dropped 0; count of bases not matched to a gene: 10. Germline CDR1 reads SGHRS; CDR2 reads YFSETQ. CDR3 amino acids: CASSLGTTGIPSTDTQYF. CDR3 sequence (DNA): TGCGCCAGCAGCTTGGGAACGACAGGGATCCCAAGCACAGATACGCAGTATTTT.

Only a few counts were recorded for this clonotype. The rearrangement links TRBV4-3 to TRBJ2-1, with a tentative D call TRBD2 (7 bases). V gave up 0 bases and J gave up 6 bases, with 12 bases separating them. Per the germline V gene, CDR1 is LGHNA and CDR2 is YSLEER. CDR3 length: 15 residues. The CDR3 sequence is CASSQDPAGANEQFF. DNA for the CDR3: TGCGCCAGCAGCCAAGATCCTGCGGGGGCCAATGAGCAGTTCTTC.

This clonotype occurred many times. The V call is TRBV5-1, the J call TRBJ2-7; a weak D match, TRBD1 (6 bases). CDR3 length: 14 amino acids. Germline assignment: CDR1 SGHRS and CDR2 YFSETQ. The ends were cut back, 5 bases at V and 2 bases at J, with 14 bases in the middle. CDR3 protein: CASSREGQTYEQYF. The CDR3 region has the DNA TGCGCCAGCAGTCGCGAAGGACAGACCTACGAGCAGTACTTC.

This chain joins TRBV20-1 and TRBJ2-7, with 8 positions matching TRBD2. This CDR3 region has 12 residues. V shed 6 bases and J 2 bases; nucleotides not matched to a gene: 3. The germline gives CDR1 DFQATT, CDR2 SNEGSKA (reference sequence). In DNA form, the CDR3 reads TGCAGTGCCCCCGGGGGGGCCTACGAGCAGTACTTC. As protein: CSAPGGAYEQYF.

This clonotype was counted only a few times. The chain joins TRBV4-2 to TRBJ2-3; 14 nucleotides match TRBD2. V shed 0 bases, J shed 0 bases, and the junction held 2 bases outside the gene matches. This CDR3 spans 18 amino acids. Germline assignment: CDR1 LGHNA and CDR2 YNFKEQ. The CDR3 nucleotides read TGTGCCAGCAGCCAAGACCGACTAGCGGGGGGGAGCACAGATACGCAGTATTTT. Translation gives CASSQDRLAGGSTDTQYF.

The rearrangement uses TRBV7-2 and TRBJ1-4; D remains unclear. The CDR3 is made up of 13 amino acids. Germline CDR1 is SGHTA and CDR2 is FQGNSA. V dropped 3 bases and J dropped 6 bases, with 8 bases sitting between them. The CDR3 nucleotides read TGTGCCAGCAGCTTGCCCAGTGATGAAAAACTGTTTTTT. Translating it yields CASSLPSDEKLFF.

This clonotype was seen a few times. The gene calls are TRBV5-1 and TRBJ1-4; D is uncertain. The CDR3 extends over 15 amino acids. Trimming took off 0 bases at V and 8 bases at J, with 14 bases between the two ends. Germline loops: CDR1 SGHRS, CDR2 YFSETQ. The CDR3 DNA reads TGCGCCAGCAGCTTGGCGACAACCGGACGGGAAAAACTGTTTTTT. Encoded protein: CASSLATTGREKLFF.

This clonotype was seen a handful of times. The V call is TRBV20-1, the J call TRBJ2-3; weak D call: TRBD1 (6 bases). CDR1 and CDR2 (germline): DFQATT, SNEGSKA (reference sequence). Deletions cut 2 bases from V and 5 bases from J, with 11 bases between. The length of the CDR3 is 13 residues. The CDR3 here is CSARTTGIDTQYF. In DNA, the CDR3 is TGCAGTGCTAGAACTACAGGGATAGATACGCAGTATTTT.

This clonotype was counted at least ten times. This sequence joins TRBV6-2 or TRBV6-3 and TRBJ2-5; D is undetermined. Germline V gene lookup returns CDR1 MNHEY and CDR2 SVGEGT. The germline V and J ends were trimmed by 7 bases and 4 bases, with 16 bases remaining between them. The CDR3 sequence is 14 residues long. The CDR3 nucleotides read TGTGCCAGCATTCCTCGTTCGCTCGGAGAGACCCAGTACTTC. It codes for CASIPRSLGETQYF.